This paragraph reports one T cell receptor (beta chain). Antigen specificity is unknown. The junction had 8 bases not matched to a gene; V was cut back by 5 bases and J by 0 bases. CDR3 length equals 17 residues. Per germline, CDR1 ENHRY and CDR2 SYGVKD. These data are taken from a study of T cell responses to AZD1222 COVID-19 vaccine. The assay was immunoSEQ multiplex PCR, and TCRdb's table has in-frame clones only and misses some. The profile shows about 200,000 clones, approximately 94% of them singletons. Study results and limitations: In a largely white British group with more females than males, clonal diversity was possibly underestimated.

Material: peripheral blood, obtained 28 days after the second dose of the MenACWY control vaccine. The chain links TRBV10-3 to TRBJ1-5; TRBD1 matches at 9 bases. This sequence was found in an adult who received the MenACWY meningococcal vaccine as a control. The CDR3, as DNA: TGTGCCATCAGTAGAGCGGGACAGGGTAATAGCAATCAGCCCCAGCATTTT. Amino acids: CAISRAGQGNSNQPQHF.